These T cell receptor beta chains were read from a single sample in a study of cytomegalovirus exposure and HLA in healthy donors. TCRdb keeps only in-frame clones here, not all; method: immunoSEQ multiplex PCR. The data contain 90,000 to 110,000 clones, roughly 15% of them seen just once; the ten biggest clones take up roughly 0.8%. Sample: PBMCs. The receptor source for this set is a female donor in good health and CMV-seronegative. The CDR3 runs from the conserved cysteine through the conserved F or W. D genes are given only for firm matches. Clone size is not always given. Where it is, it says once, few, many or a class for expanded clones.

>-|-|TRBV9|TRBJ2-5
TGTGCCAGCAGCGTAGGGGGAGGCACATATCAAGAGACCCAGTACTTC
CASSVGGGTYQETQYF
>-|few|TRBV5-6|TRBJ1-3
TGTGCCAGCAGCTTCAGGCAGGGGAGCTCTGGAAACACCATATATTTT
CASSFRQGSSGNTIYF
>-|-|TRBV25-1|TRBJ2-7
TGTGCCAGCAGTGAATCAGGTTACGAGCAGTACTTC
CASSESGYEQYF
>-|-|TRBV10-1|TRBJ2-3
TGCGCCAGCAGTGAGAGACAAGGTTCAGATACGCAGTATTTT
CASSERQGSDTQYF
>-|few|TRBV5-4|TRBJ2-3
TGTGCCAGCAGCTTGGAGACAAAACCCACAGATACGCAGTATTTT
CASSLETKPTDTQYF
>-|-|TRBV14|TRBJ1-1
TGTGCCAGCAGCCAAGAGATCGGGGTTCCTGAAGCTTTCTTT
CASSQEIGVPEAFF
>-|few|TRBV14|TRBJ1-1
TGTGCCAGCAGCCAAGATGTTGTGGCCCCCAGGGACACTGAAGCTTTCTTT
CASSQDVVAPRDTEAFF
>-|-|TRBV21-1|TRBJ2-5
TGTGCCAGCCACTTAACAGGGGGCGCAGAGACCCAGTACTTC
CASHLTGGAETQYF
>-|once|TRBV7-9|TRBJ2-1
TGTGCCAGCAGCTTAGAATCGGGATGGCAGTTCTTC
CASSLESGWQFF
>TRBD1|few|TRBV15|TRBJ1-5
TGTGCCACCAGGGCCGGGACAGCTAGCAATCAGCCCCAGCATTTT
CATRAGTASNQPQHF
>-|-|TRBV28|TRBJ2-7
TGTGCCAGCATCTCAGCTGAGGGATCCTACGAGCAGTACTTC
CASISAEGSYEQYF
>TRBD1|-|TRBV2|TRBJ2-2
TGTGCCAGCAGTCCCCGACAGGGATCCGGGGAGCTGTTTTTT
CASSPRQGSGELFF
>-|-|TRBV30|TRBJ1-4
TGTGCCTGGAGTCGCTGGGCTATGCCTAATGAAAAACTGTTTTTT
CAWSRWAMPNEKLFF
>TRBD1|-|TRBV25-1|TRBJ1-6
TGTGCCAGCAGGGACAGGGGTTCCTATAATTCACCCCTCCACTTT
CASRDRGSYNSPLHF
>-|-|TRBV7-9|TRBJ1-2
TGTGCCAGCACCGACACGATCCTTAACTATGGCTACACCTTC
CASTDTILNYGYTF
>-|-|TRBV21-1|TRBJ2-1
TGTGCCAGCAGCAACTGGGACTCCGGCCGGGGTTGCTACAATGAGCAGTTCTTC
CASSNWDSGRGCYNEQFF
>-|-|TRBV5-1|TRBJ1-3
TGCGCCAGCAGCTTGGCTACCTCTGGAAACACCATATATTTT
CASSLATSGNTIYF
>TRBD1|-|TRBV7-3|TRBJ1-5
TGTGCCAGCAGCCCGACACAGGGGAAGTGCAATCAGCCCCAGCATTTT
CASSPTQGKCNQPQHF
>TRBD1|-|TRBV15|TRBJ2-1
TGTGCCACGGGACAGGGGGAATCAACCATCTACAATGAGCAGTTCTTC
CATGQGESTIYNEQFF
>TRBD2|few|TRBV9|TRBJ2-3
TGTGCCAGCAGCGTAGGGGCTAGCGGGGGCCCACACACAGATACGCAGTATTTT
CASSVGASGGPHTDTQYF
>-|-|TRBV28|TRBJ2-1
TGTGCCAGCAGCTCGACAGAGCTTTCCTACAATGAGCAGTTCTTC
CASSSTELSYNEQFF
>TRBD2|-|TRBV6-6|TRBJ2-7
TGTGCCAGCAGTGGAGCGCGGGAGGGCTACGAGCAGTACTTC
CASSGAREGYEQYF
>TRBD1|-|TRBV19|TRBJ1-1
TGTGCCAGTAGACCGACAGGGCCTAAAGGGGAAGCTTTCTTT
CASRPTGPKGEAFF
>-|-|TRBV9|TRBJ2-5
TGTGCCAGCAGCGTAGTAACCTCTGGAGTGGAGACCCAGTACTTC
CASSVVTSGVETQYF
>TRBD2|-|TRBV7-3|TRBJ2-1
TGTGCCAGCAGCTTGTCTAGCGGGAGGGCCGCCGAGCAGTTCTTC
CASSLSSGRAAEQFF
>-|few|TRBV4-1|TRBJ2-3
TGCGCCAGCAGCCAAGATCCCCGTGGCGGGGCCCGCACAGATACGCAGTATTTT
CASSQDPRGGARTDTQYF
>-|-|TRBV11-2|TRBJ2-3
TGTGCCAGCAGCCCCGCAGATACGCAGTATTTT
CASSPADTQYF
>-|few|TRBV5-1|TRBJ2-2
TGCGCCAGCAGTTCCCAACCGGGAGACACCGGGGAGCTGTTTTTT
CASSSQPGDTGELFF
>TRBD1|-|TRBV27|TRBJ1-1
TGTGCCAGCAGTTTAAGCGGGACAGGGGGTACGGGAACTGAAGCTTTCTTT
CASSLSGTGGTGTEAFF
>TRBD2|-|TRBV10-2|TRBJ2-7
TGCGCCAGCAGTGACGGACTAGCGGGAGCCCTCCCCTACGAGCAGTACTTC
CASSDGLAGALPYEQYF
>-|few|TRBV21-1|TRBJ2-7
TGTGCCAGCAGCAAGGGTTCCGCCCCCAGGGAGCAGTACTTC
CASSKGSAPREQYF
>-|few|TRBV29-1|TRBJ2-7
TGCAGCGTTGAAGCTACTAGTGGATCCTACGAGCAGTACTTC
CSVEATSGSYEQYF
>-|-|TRBV6-5|TRBJ1-2
TGTGCCACCACTAATCAGGGAGGGCGGTATGGCTACACCTTC
CATTNQGGRYGYTF
>-|-|TRBV30|TRBJ1-2
TGTGCCTGGGCCACCCGAGTAGGAGGACCTAACTATGGCTACACCTTC
CAWATRVGGPNYGYTF
>TRBD1|few|TRBV25-1|TRBJ2-5
TGTGCCAGCAGTCTCCCCGGGCAGGGGGCAGAGGAGACCCAGTACTTC
CASSLPGQGAEETQYF
>-|few|TRBV6-5|TRBJ1-1
TGTGCCACCTACGTTCAGGGGAGCACTGAAGCTTTCTTT
CATYVQGSTEAFF
>-|few|TRBV30|TRBJ2-1
TGTGCCTGGAGTGTGGCGCTAGAAGGAATCAGTGAGCAGTTCTTC
CAWSVALEGISEQFF
>-|few|TRBV7-2|TRBJ1-3
TGTGCCAGCAGCTTAGACCGTAGCTCTGGAAACACCATATATTTT
CASSLDRSSGNTIYF
>TRBD1|few|TRBV13|TRBJ2-3
TGTGCCAGCAGCTCGGACAGGGGAGCGGGTAGCACAGATACGCAGTATTTT
CASSSDRGAGSTDTQYF
>TRBD2|-|TRBV6-5|TRBJ2-5
TGTGCCAGCAGCCCTAGCGGGGGAGGGGGTGAGACCCAGTACTTC
CASSPSGGGGETQYF